The 10 T cell receptor beta chains listed next were all sequenced from one sample in a study of blood T cell repertoires in COVID-19. Sequenced by immunoSEQ multiplex PCR; TCRdb stores in-frame clones only, minus some. The data show roughly 380,000 clones, with roughly 87% seen just once and around 3% held by the top ten. The sequenced sample was PBMCs or T cells enriched from blood (not recorded which). The receptors derive from a woman aged 30 to 39 who had recovered from COVID-19.

The chain is built from TRBV28 and TRBJ1-3; D is undetermined. Trimming left V 2 bases short and J 4 bases short, with 3 bases between. The CDR3 totals 12 residues. In germline, CDR1 is MDHEN, CDR2 SYDVKM. The CDR3 here is CASSLTGNTIYF. The CDR3, as DNA: TGTGCCAGCAGTTTAACAGGAAACACCATATATTTT.

The chain joins TRBV3-1 (or the pseudogene TRBV3-2) to TRBJ2-5; 7 nucleotides line up with TRBD2. The CDR3 sequence is 15 residues long. Germline V gene data show CDR1 as LGHDT and CDR2 as YNNKEL (reference sequence). Unmatched junction bases numbered 8, after V lost 2 bases and J lost 5 bases. The CDR3 loop reads CASSQQPGGRETQYF. The CDR3 DNA is TGTGCCAGCAGCCAACAGCCGGGGGGAAGGGAGACCCAGTACTTC.

The rearrangement uses TRBV5-5 and TRBJ2-2; 8 nucleotides match TRBD1. V shed 1 base and J 3 bases; nucleotides not matched to a gene: 5. The CDR3 runs to 16 residues. Germline V gene lookup returns CDR1 SGHKS and CDR2 YYEKEE (reference sequence). This CDR3 is CASSLLRTGYTGELFF. In nucleotides, the CDR3 is TGTGCCAGCAGCTTGTTGCGGACAGGGTACACCGGGGAGCTGTTTTTT.

The rearrangement links TRBV18 to TRBJ2-7; maybe TRBD2 (6 bases). With 2 bases removed from V and 3 bases from J, the gap between germline ends came to 14 bases. Germline V gene sequence: CDR1 KGHSH, CDR2 LQKENI. The CDR3 contains 15 residues. The CDR3 DNA is TGTGCCAGCTCACCAGCGAGCGGAGGGCACTACGAGCAGTACTTC. It yields the protein CASSPASGGHYEQYF.

This clone came up once. The chain joins TRBV11-2 to TRBJ2-2; TRBD2 aligns across 9 bases. Germline V CDR1 and CDR2: SGHAT, FQNNGV. After removal of 1 base from V and 6 bases from J, the junction contained 6 bases not matched to a gene. The CDR3 is 16 amino acids. The DNA for the CDR3 is TGTGCCAGCAGCTTAGGATACGGGACTAGCTCCGGGGAGCTGTTTTTT. Amino acid sequence: CASSLGYGTSSGELFF.

The CDR3, as DNA: TGCGCCAGCAGCTTCGGACAGAACAATGAGCAGTTCTTC. Protein product: CASSFGQNNEQFF. The chain employs TRBV5-1 and TRBJ2-1, with D possibly matching TRBD1 (6 bases). Germline V gene data show CDR1 as SGHRS and CDR2 as YFSETQ. V was clipped by 2 bases and J by 5 bases, with 8 bases between them. The CDR3 is made up of 13 amino acids.

The V and J genes are TRBV29-1 and TRBJ1-2; D unclear. Germline assignment: CDR1 SQVTM and CDR2 ANQGSEA. The V end was cut by 6 bases, the J end by 5 bases, with 10 bases between. CDR3 length: 11 residues. The CDR3 DNA reads as TGCAGCGTGGATGACTTATATGGCTACACCTTC. Translated: CSVDDLYGYTF.

A note on this clone: This same CDR3 is encoded by further DNA sequences in the sample. The chain couples TRBV28 to TRBJ1-1, with 8 positions matching TRBD1. Trimming at V came to 8 bases and at J to 4 bases, leaving 3 bases not matched to a gene. The CDR3 is 12 amino acids. The V gene's germline CDR1 is MDHEN and CDR2 SYDVKM. The chain's CDR3 is CASRTGGTEAFF. CDR3 nucleotides: TGTGCCAGCCGTACAGGGGGCACTGAAGCTTTCTTT.

The CDR3 DNA reads as TGTGCCAGCTCCCCCGGGGACACTGAAGCTTTCTTT. It is translated as CASSPGDTEAFF. The chain couples TRBV18 to TRBJ1-1; D not certain. CDR1 and CDR2 (germline): KGHSH, LQKENI. The CDR3 is 12 amino acids. V lost 6 bases and J lost 3, with 8 bases in between. Supplemented by reference TRBV18 and TRBJ1-1, the full variable domain reads NAGVMQNPRHLVRRRGQEARLRCSPMKGHSHVYWYRQLPEEGLKFMVYLQKENIIDESGMPKERFSAEFPKEGPSILRIQQVVRGDSAAYFCASSPGDTEAFFGQGTRLTVV.

This clone was recorded once. The chain uses TRBV7-9 and TRBJ1-1; 10 bases line up with TRBD1. CDR3 size: 16 residues. Germline CDR1 SEHNR, CDR2 FQNEAQ (reference sequence). Germline trimming cut 1 base from V and 3 bases from J; bases unmatched to any gene: 5. CDR3 amino acids: CASSLGQGALDTEAFF. The CDR3 region has the DNA TGTGCCAGCAGCTTAGGACAGGGGGCTCTAGACACTGAAGCTTTCTTT.